The 14 T cell receptor beta chains reported below all come from one sample, sequenced in a study of blood T cells in healthy people across ages. Primers used in a second PCR of roughly 7 to 12 cycles were a sample-barcoded 5' primer and a J-beta primer mix. TCRdb processed the 5' RACE reads anew with MiXCR; each CDR3 protein has one entry. The repertoire has approximately 900,000 distinct CDR3 sequences, roughly 43% of them found once; the top ten carry 13%. The sequenced sample was blood. The origin of the receptors is a young man in good health.

This chain joins TRBV20-1 and TRBJ2-3, with D maybe TRBD2 (7 bases). The germline V gene has CDR1 DFQATT and CDR2 SNEGSKA (reference sequence). V was clipped by 5 bases and J by 0 bases, with 15 bases between them. This CDR3 has 15 amino acids. The DNA for the CDR3 is TGCAGTGCTGGAGGCGGGGGCGGGAGCACAGATACGCAGTATTTT. Its protein product is CSAGGGGGSTDTQYF.

As to this clonotype: At one end the junction does not follow the germline gene, possibly because of a read error. As DNA, the CDR3 is TGCAGTGCTAGCTCCGGACGAGGGGCTATCTATGGTTACACCTTC. Its protein is CSASSGRGAIYGYTF. V is TRBV20-1 and J is TRBJ1-2; a weak D match, TRBD1 (5 bases). CDR1 is DFQATT, CDR2 SNEGSKA, per germline (reference sequence). The CDR3 is made up of 15 amino acids.

This clonotype turned up a few times. The CDR3 region has the DNA TGTGCCAGCGGCCGGGGACAGAGCTTCTACGAGCAGTACTTC. It encodes CASGRGQSFYEQYF. The chain uses TRBV6-5 and TRBJ2-7, with 7 positions matching TRBD1. CDR3 length: 14 amino acids. Looked up from germline, CDR1 is MNHEY and CDR2 is SVGAGI. V was clipped by 8 bases and J by 3 bases; unmatched bases: 10.

In the case of this clonotype: At one end, the junction sequence differs from germline, possibly due to a read error. The CDR3 reads CASGLTGRLQETQYF. CDR3 nucleotide sequence: TGCGCCAGCGGCTTGACTGGTCGTCTGCAAGAGACCCAGTACTTC. V gene TRBV5-1 combines with J gene TRBJ2-5, with D unclear. Germline V CDR1 and CDR2: SGHRS, YFSETQ. There are 15 residues in the CDR3.

The genes are TRBV28 and TRBJ2-1; 9 bases line up with TRBD2. V gave up 3 bases and J gave up 8 bases; unmatched junction bases: 11. The length of the CDR3 is 16 residues. Per germline, CDR1 MDHEN and CDR2 SYDVKM. In DNA, the CDR3 is TGTGCCAGCAGTTTGCGCGGGAGGGGAACTCTTTATGAGCAGTTCTTC. Its translation is CASSLRGRGTLYEQFF.

The chain has TRBV7-9 and TRBJ1-6; 9 bases map to TRBD1. With V trimmed by 5 bases and J by 9 bases, 14 bases remained unmatched. Germline V lookup: CDR1 SEHNR, CDR2 FQNEAQ (reference sequence). The CDR3 loop spans 17 amino acids. This chain's CDR3 is CASSLTPSGTGTSPLHF. The CDR3 nucleotides read TGTGCCAGCAGCCTAACTCCATCCGGGACAGGGACTTCACCCCTCCACTTT.

The chain combines TRBV7-3 with TRBJ2-5; tentative D call: TRBD1 (7 bases). Germline CDR1 SGHTA, CDR2 FQGTGA. With 5 bases removed from V and 11 bases from J, the gap between germline ends came to 24 bases. This CDR3 comprises 15 residues. The chain's CDR3 is CASSLQGTPYNEQYF. DNA for the CDR3: TGTGCCAGCAGCCTACAGGGGACTCCCTACAATGAGCAGTACTTC.

This clonotype was recorded a few times. The rearrangement links TRBV27 to TRBJ2-3; D uncertain. The CDR3 spans 14 residues. The germline V and J ends were trimmed by 3 bases and 0 bases, with 7 bases remaining between them. Germline lookup yields CDR1 MNHEY and CDR2 SMNVEV (reference sequence). The CDR3 DNA reads TGTGCCAGCAGTTTCAGGCACAGCACAGATACGCAGTATTTT. The encoded protein is CASSFRHSTDTQYF.

This clonotype was seen a handful of times. The V call is TRBV29-1, the J call TRBJ2-7; possible D gene TRBD1, 6 bases. V lost 8 bases and J lost 1, with 15 bases in between. In germline, CDR1 is SQVTM, CDR2 ANQGSEA. CDR3 length: 13 amino acids. Here the CDR3 reads CSTYDRSSYEQYF. CDR3 coding DNA: TGCAGCACGTATGACAGGTCTTCCTACGAGCAGTACTTC.

The table lists this clonotype with a few counts. This chain links TRBV5-1 with TRBJ2-7, with 9 bases matching TRBD1. This CDR3 is 14 amino acids long. Unmatched junction bases numbered 3, after V lost 0 bases and J lost 5 bases. Germline V gene data show CDR1 as SGHRS and CDR2 as YFSETQ. This CDR3 reads CASSLGRTGDEQYF. For the CDR3, the DNA is TGCGCCAGCAGCTTGGGACGGACAGGGGACGAGCAGTACTTC.

The chain joins TRBV27 to TRBJ2-3; D is ambiguous. The germline V gene encodes CDR1 MNHEY and CDR2 SMNVEV (reference sequence). The germline V and J ends were trimmed by 2 bases and 5 bases, with 8 bases remaining between them. The CDR3 spans 13 residues. The CDR3, as DNA: TGTGCCAGCAGTTTAAGGCGAGGAGATACGCAGTATTTT. The encoded protein is CASSLRRGDTQYF.

CDR3 nucleotides: TGTGCCAGCCTGGATGTGGGACGGGGGGTAACTAATGAAAAACTGTTTTTT. Translated: CASLDVGRGVTNEKLFF. The rearrangement links TRBV27 to TRBJ1-4; weak D call: TRBD1 (5 bases). The CDR3 is 17 residues long. Germline V gene lookup returns CDR1 MNHEY and CDR2 SMNVEV (reference sequence). V shed 8 bases and J shed 1 base, with 20 bases lying between them.

This clonotype was recorded many times. In DNA, the CDR3 is TGCAGTGCTAAATCGGGGGGGGCCACAGAGACCCAGTACTTC. Translating it yields CSAKSGGATETQYF. The chain couples TRBV20-1 to TRBJ2-5; TRBD2 matches 8 bases. The CDR3 totals 14 residues. The junction had 8 bases not matched to a gene; V was cut back by 4 bases and J by 4 bases. CDR1 DFQATT and CDR2 SNEGSKA come from the germline V gene (reference sequence).

V is TRBV7-3 and J is TRBJ2-5, with D possibly being TRBD1 (5 bases). Trimming stripped 1 base from V and 4 bases from J, with 19 bases between. Germline V gene lookup returns CDR1 SGHTA and CDR2 FQGTGA. This CDR3 is 17 amino acids long. The DNA for the CDR3 is TGTGCCAGCAGCTTAATCCCGTCTACAGGAACCGCAGAGACCCAGTACTTC. Protein: CASSLIPSTGTAETQYF.